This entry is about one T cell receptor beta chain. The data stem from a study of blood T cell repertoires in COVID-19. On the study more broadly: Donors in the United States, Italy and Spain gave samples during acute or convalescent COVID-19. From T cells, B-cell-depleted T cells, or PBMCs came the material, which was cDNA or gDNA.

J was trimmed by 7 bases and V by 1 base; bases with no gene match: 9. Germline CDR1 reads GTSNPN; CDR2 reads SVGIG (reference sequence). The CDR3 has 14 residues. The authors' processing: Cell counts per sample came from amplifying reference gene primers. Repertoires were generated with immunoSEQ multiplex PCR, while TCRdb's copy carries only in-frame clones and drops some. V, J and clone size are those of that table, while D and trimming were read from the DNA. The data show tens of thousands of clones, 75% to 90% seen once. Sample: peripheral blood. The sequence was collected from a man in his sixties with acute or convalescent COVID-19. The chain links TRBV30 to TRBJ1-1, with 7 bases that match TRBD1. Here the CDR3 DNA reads TGTGCCTGGAGTGAGTGGCAGGGGGTCGGTGAAGCTTTCTTT. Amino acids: CAWSEWQGVGEAFF. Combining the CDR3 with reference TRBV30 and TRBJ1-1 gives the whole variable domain SQTIHQWPATLVQPVGSPLSLECTVEGTSNPNLYWYRQAAGRGLQLLFYSVGIGQISSEVPQNLSASRPQDRQFILSSKKLLLSDSGFYLCAWSEWQGVGEAFFGQGTRLTVV.